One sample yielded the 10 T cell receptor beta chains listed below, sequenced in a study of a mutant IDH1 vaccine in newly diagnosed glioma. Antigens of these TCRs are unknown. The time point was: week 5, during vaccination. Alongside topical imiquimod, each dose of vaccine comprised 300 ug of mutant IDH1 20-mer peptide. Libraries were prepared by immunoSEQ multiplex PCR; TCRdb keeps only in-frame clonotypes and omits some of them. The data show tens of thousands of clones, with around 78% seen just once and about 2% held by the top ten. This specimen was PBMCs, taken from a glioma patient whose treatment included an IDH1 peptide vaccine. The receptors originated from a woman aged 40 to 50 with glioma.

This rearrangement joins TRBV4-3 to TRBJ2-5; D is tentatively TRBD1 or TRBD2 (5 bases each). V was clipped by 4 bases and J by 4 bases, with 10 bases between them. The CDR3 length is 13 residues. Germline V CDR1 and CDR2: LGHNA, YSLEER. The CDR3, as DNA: TGCGCCAGCAGCCCGGGGCTAAGAGAGACCCAGTACTTC. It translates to CASSPGLRETQYF.

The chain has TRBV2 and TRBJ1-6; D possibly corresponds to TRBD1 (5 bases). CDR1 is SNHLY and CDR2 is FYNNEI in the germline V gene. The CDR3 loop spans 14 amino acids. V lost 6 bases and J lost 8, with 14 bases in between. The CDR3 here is CASSAGTVDSPLHF. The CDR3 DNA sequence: TGTGCCAGCAGCGCTGGGACCGTGGATTCACCCCTCCACTTT.

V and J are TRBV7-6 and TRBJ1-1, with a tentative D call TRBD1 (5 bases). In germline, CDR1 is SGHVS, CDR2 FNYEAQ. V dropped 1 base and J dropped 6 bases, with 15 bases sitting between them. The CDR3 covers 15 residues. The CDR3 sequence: CASSLVGQGTPEAFF. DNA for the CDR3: TGTGCCAGCAGCTTAGTTGGGCAGGGTACCCCTGAAGCTTTCTTT.

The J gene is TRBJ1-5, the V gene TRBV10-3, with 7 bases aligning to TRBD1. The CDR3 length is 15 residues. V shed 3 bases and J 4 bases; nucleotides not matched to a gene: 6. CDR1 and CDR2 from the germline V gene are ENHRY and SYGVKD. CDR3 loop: CAISEGQVGNQPQHF. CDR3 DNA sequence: TGTGCCATCAGTGAAGGACAGGTGGGGAATCAGCCCCAGCATTTT.

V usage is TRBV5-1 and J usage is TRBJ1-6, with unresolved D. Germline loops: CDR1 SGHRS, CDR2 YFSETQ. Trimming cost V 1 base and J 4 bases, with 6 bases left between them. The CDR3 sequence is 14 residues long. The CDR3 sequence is CASSLRHYNSPLHF. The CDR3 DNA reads TGCGCCAGCAGCTTGCGGCATTATAATTCACCCCTCCACTTT.

In DNA form, the CDR3 reads TGTGCCAGCGGCTTTGGGCCCAGGGAGCAGTTCTTC. It is translated as CASGFGPREQFF. This chain connects TRBV2 to TRBJ2-1; no reliable D call. The CDR3 contains 12 residues. Germline values: CDR1 SNHLY, CDR2 FYNNEI. V dropped 8 bases and J dropped 10 bases, with 15 bases sitting between them.

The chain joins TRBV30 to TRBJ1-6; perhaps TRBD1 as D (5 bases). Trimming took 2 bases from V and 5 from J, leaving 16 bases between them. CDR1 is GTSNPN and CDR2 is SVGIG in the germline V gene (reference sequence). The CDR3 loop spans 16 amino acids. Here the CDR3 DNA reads TGTGCCTGGAGTCGAAGGGCGGGACGGCATAATTCACCCCTCCACTTT. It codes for CAWSRRAGRHNSPLHF. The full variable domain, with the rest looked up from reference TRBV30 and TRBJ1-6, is SQTIHQWPATLVQPVGSPLSLECTVEGTSNPNLYWYRQAAGRGLQLLFYSVGIGQISSEVPQNLSASRPQDRQFILSSKKLLLSDSGFYLCAWSRRAGRHNSPLHFGNGTRLTVT.

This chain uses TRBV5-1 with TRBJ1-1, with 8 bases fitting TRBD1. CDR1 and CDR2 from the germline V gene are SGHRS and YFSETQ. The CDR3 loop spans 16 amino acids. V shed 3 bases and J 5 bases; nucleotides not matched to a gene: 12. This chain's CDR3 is CASSSGQGGGKTEAFF. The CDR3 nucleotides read TGCGCCAGCAGCTCAGGACAGGGTGGTGGAAAAACTGAAGCTTTCTTT.

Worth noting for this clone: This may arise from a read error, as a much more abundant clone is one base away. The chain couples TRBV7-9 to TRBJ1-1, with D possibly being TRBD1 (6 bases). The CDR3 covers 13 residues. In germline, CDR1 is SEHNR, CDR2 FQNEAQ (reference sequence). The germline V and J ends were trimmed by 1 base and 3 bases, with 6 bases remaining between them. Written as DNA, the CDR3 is TGTGCCAGCAGCTTAGAGGGGGACACTGAAGCTTTCTTT. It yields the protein CASSLEGDTEAFF.

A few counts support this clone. In DNA form, the CDR3 reads TGCGCCAGCAGCTTGGGACGGGACCGTGAAGCTTTCTTT. Translation: CASSLGRDREAFF. The chain joins TRBV5-1 to TRBJ1-1, with a weak D call TRBD1 (5 bases). Trimming shortened V by 0 bases and J by 7 bases, and 10 bases separated the two germline ends. The CDR3 runs 13 residues. Per germline, CDR1 SGHRS and CDR2 YFSETQ.